This TCR beta chain originates from a study of cytomegalovirus exposure and HLA in healthy donors. Primers included in the PCR were 60 Vbeta and 13 Jbeta primers. Profiling relied on immunoSEQ multiplex PCR, and the TCRdb table lists in-frame clones only, not all of them. Its table lists about 41,000 clones. Looked up from germline, CDR1 is SGDLS and CDR2 is YYNGEE. Losses at the gene ends were 0 bases for V and 6 bases for J; bases not matched to a gene: 4. The CDR3 has 14 amino acids. The sequenced sample was PBMCs. This TCR derives from a man younger than 40 in good health and CMV-seronegative. This chain joins TRBV9 and TRBJ1-2; TRBD1 matches 8 bases. The CDR3 bases are TGTGCCAGCAGCGTAGACGGGACAGGAGATGGCTACACCTTC. It is translated as CASSVDGTGDGYTF. Drawing the rest from reference TRBV9 and TRBJ1-2, the complete variable domain is DSGVTQTPKHLITATGQRVTLRCSPRSGDLSVYWYQQSLDQGLQFLIQYYNGEERAKGNILERFSAQQFPDLHSELNLSSLELGDSALYFCASSVDGTGDGYTFGSGTRLTVV.